A selection of T cell receptor beta chains follows, all from one sample in a study of CD8+CD57+ T cells in acquired aplastic anemia. Using its own MiXCR run on the reads, TCRdb lists one record per CDR3 protein. The sample includes about 180,000 distinct CDR3 sequences, 63% of them seen just once. Sequencing input: sorted CD4+, CD8+, or CD8+CD57+ T cells (not recorded which) from PBMCs. The receptors were sampled from a human donor with aplastic anemia. CDR3s include the opening cysteine and the closing phenylalanine or tryptophan. Fields, in order: clone size, D gene, J gene, V gene, CDR3 protein, CDR3 DNA. The D gene is left open where the match is weak. Clone size is given for some rows only: seen once, a few or many times, or a class if the clone is expanded.

abundance: few; d_gene: .; j_gene: TRBJ2-1; v_gene: TRBV5-1; CDR3aa: CASSLVADTNEQFF; CDR3nt: TGTGCCAGCAGTTTGGTTGCGGACACCAATGAGCAGTTCTTC
abundance: .; d_gene: .; j_gene: TRBJ2-5; v_gene: TRBV7-7; CDR3aa: CASSLMGGRGQETQYF; CDR3nt: TGTGCTAGCAGCTTAATGGGGGGGCGAGGCCAAGAGACCCAGTACTTC
abundance: .; d_gene: .; j_gene: TRBJ1-1; v_gene: TRBV25-1; CDR3aa: CASSETVNTEAFF; CDR3nt: TGTGCCAGCAGTGAAACTGTGAACACTGAAGCTTTCTTT
abundance: .; d_gene: TRBD1; j_gene: TRBJ1-2; v_gene: TRBV7-9; CDR3aa: CASSKGTASYGYTF; CDR3nt: TGTGCCAGCAGCAAAGGGACAGCTTCCTATGGCTACACCTTC
abundance: .; d_gene: .; j_gene: TRBJ1-2; v_gene: TRBV9; CDR3aa: CASSAEGRAHGYTF; CDR3nt: TGTGCCAGCAGCGCGGAAGGCCGCGCACATGGCTACACCTTC
abundance: .; d_gene: TRBD1; j_gene: TRBJ1-6; v_gene: TRBV19; CDR3aa: CASQGERSPLHF; CDR3nt: TGTGCCAGTCAGGGGGAGCGTTCACCCCTCCACTTT
abundance: many; d_gene: .; j_gene: TRBJ2-3; v_gene: TRBV20-1; CDR3aa: CSARGVTDTQYF; CDR3nt: TGCAGTGCTAGAGGCGTGACAGATACGCAGTATTTT
abundance: few; d_gene: .; j_gene: TRBJ1-1; v_gene: TRBV4-2; CDR3aa: CASSLNRLEASF; CDR3nt: TGTGCCAGCAGCCTAAACAGGCTTGAAGCCTCCTTT
abundance: many; d_gene: .; j_gene: TRBJ2-3; v_gene: TRBV2; CDR3aa: CASTPWMGKGGDTQYF; CDR3nt: TGTGCCAGCACCCCCTGGATGGGTAAAGGGGGAGATACGCAGTATTTT
abundance: .; d_gene: .; j_gene: TRBJ2-7; v_gene: TRBV7-2; CDR3aa: CASSLADEQYF; CDR3nt: TGCGCCAGCAGCTTAGCGGACGAGCAGTACTTC
abundance: .; d_gene: .; j_gene: TRBJ2-2; v_gene: TRBV7-2; CDR3aa: CASSLGVLTWPRELFF; CDR3nt: TGTGCCAGCAGCTTAGGAGTATTAACGTGGCCACGCGAGCTGTTTTTT
abundance: .; d_gene: TRBD1; j_gene: TRBJ2-3; v_gene: TRBV7-2; CDR3aa: CASSPYQPGGVGDTQYF; CDR3nt: TGTGCTAGCAGCCCCTACCAACCAGGGGGCGTTGGAGATACGCAGTATTTT
abundance: .; d_gene: TRBD2; j_gene: TRBJ2-2; v_gene: TRBV2; CDR3aa: CASSSSGRATGELFF; CDR3nt: TGTGCCAGCAGCTCGAGCGGGAGGGCCACCGGGGAGCTGTTTTTT
abundance: many; d_gene: .; j_gene: TRBJ2-6; v_gene: TRBV9; CDR3aa: CASSLQGSGANVLTF; CDR3nt: TGTGCCAGCAGCTTGCAGGGTTCAGGGGCCAACGTCCTGACTTTC
abundance: many; d_gene: .; j_gene: TRBJ1-2; v_gene: TRBV13; CDR3aa: CASSLGERNYGYTF; CDR3nt: TGTGCCAGCAGCTTAGGTGAGCGTAACTATGGCTACACCTTC
abundance: many; d_gene: .; j_gene: TRBJ2-1; v_gene: TRBV20-1; CDR3aa: CSARDLNSPSYNEQFF; CDR3nt: TGCAGTGCTAGAGATCTTAACTCTCCTTCCTACAATGAGCAGTTCTTC
abundance: .; d_gene: .; j_gene: TRBJ1-5; v_gene: TRBV11-2; CDR3aa: CASSARARNQPQHF; CDR3nt: TGTGCCAGCAGTGCTAGGGCGCGCAATCAGCCCCAGCATTTT
abundance: .; d_gene: TRBD1; j_gene: TRBJ2-3; v_gene: TRBV29-1; CDR3aa: CSVDDREDTQYF; CDR3nt: TGCAGCGTTGATGACAGGGAAGATACGCAGTATTTT
abundance: .; d_gene: .; j_gene: TRBJ2-1; v_gene: TRBV20-1; CDR3aa: CSASSLGGQYEQFF; CDR3nt: TGCAGTGCCAGCAGCTTGGGGGGGCAATATGAGCAGTTCTTC
abundance: .; d_gene: .; j_gene: TRBJ1-2; v_gene: TRBV19; CDR3aa: CASSPDSYYGYTF; CDR3nt: TGTGCCAGTAGTCCGGACAGCTACTATGGCTACACCTTC
abundance: many; d_gene: .; j_gene: TRBJ1-2; v_gene: TRBV5-6; CDR3aa: CASSLAGPYTF; CDR3nt: TGTGCCAGCAGCTTGGCGGGGCCCTACACCTTC
abundance: .; d_gene: TRBD1; j_gene: TRBJ2-2; v_gene: TRBV7-3; CDR3aa: CASSSGTGTATGELFF; CDR3nt: TGTGCCAGCAGCTCGGGGACAGGGACAGCTACCGGGGAGCTGTTTTTT
abundance: .; d_gene: .; j_gene: TRBJ2-5; v_gene: TRBV5-1; CDR3aa: CASSLAPAGEETQYF; CDR3nt: TGTGCCAGCAGCTTGGCGCCCGCAGGGGAAGAGACCCAGTACTTC
abundance: .; d_gene: .; j_gene: TRBJ2-7; v_gene: TRBV6-6; CDR3aa: CASSYSEAIEQYF; CDR3nt: TGTGCCAGCAGTTACTCCGAAGCGATCGAGCAGTACTTC
abundance: many; d_gene: TRBD1; j_gene: TRBJ2-7; v_gene: TRBV7-9; CDR3aa: CASSTTQGAKGYEQYF; CDR3nt: TGTGCCAGCAGCACAACACAGGGGGCGAAGGGCTACGAGCAGTACTTC
abundance: many; d_gene: .; j_gene: TRBJ2-5; v_gene: TRBV5-1; CDR3aa: CASSLYEGGETQYF; CDR3nt: TGCGCCAGCAGCTTGTATGAGGGGGGAGAGACCCAGTACTTC
abundance: .; d_gene: .; j_gene: TRBJ1-5; v_gene: TRBV7-2; CDR3aa: CASSLANRRSQPQHF; CDR3nt: TGTGCCAGCAGCTTAGCTAACAGGCGGAGTCAGCCCCAGCATTTT
abundance: .; d_gene: .; j_gene: TRBJ2-7; v_gene: TRBV6-6; CDR3aa: CATQGRIDSYEQYF; CDR3nt: TGTGCCACTCAAGGGAGGATCGATTCCTACGAGCAGTACTTC
abundance: many; d_gene: .; j_gene: TRBJ2-1; v_gene: TRBV5-6; CDR3aa: CASSLGLRTYNEQFF; CDR3nt: TGTGCCAGCAGCTTGGGCCTTAGGACTTACAATGAGCAGTTCTTC
abundance: .; d_gene: .; j_gene: TRBJ2-3; v_gene: TRBV4-1; CDR3aa: CASSPVRGREDTQYF; CDR3nt: TGCGCCAGCAGCCCAGTCAGGGGTAGGGAAGATACGCAGTATTTT
abundance: .; d_gene: TRBD2; j_gene: TRBJ2-5; v_gene: TRBV19; CDR3aa: CASSTSGGGKTQYF; CDR3nt: TGTGCCAGTAGTACCAGCGGGGGCGGGAAGACCCAGTACTTC
abundance: .; d_gene: .; j_gene: TRBJ2-7; v_gene: TRBV2; CDR3aa: CASSNRGSVNEQYF; CDR3nt: TGTGCCAGCAGTAACCGGGGTAGTGTAAACGAGCAGTACTTC
abundance: many; d_gene: .; j_gene: TRBJ1-1; v_gene: TRBV9; CDR3aa: CASSVGGEAFF; CDR3nt: TGTGCCAGCAGCGTAGGTGGTGAAGCTTTCTTT